The 4 T cell receptor beta chains below come from one sample, sequenced in a study of spatial heterogeneity in lung cancer. The antigens these receptors bind are not known. Study findings and constraints: One measure, the expanded intratumoral alpha and beta TCR count, tracked tumor mutation counts.

MiXCR, applied by TCRdb to the 5' RACE reads, yields one record per CDR3 protein. In the table there are under 20,000 distinct CDR3 sequences, 5.8% of which are singletons. The time point here: sample taken at primary tumor resection. The source material was lung tumor tissue, sampled at surgery. All receptors come from a female donor with early-stage non-small cell lung cancer.

In this sample, this clonotype is medium-sized. This beta chain lies outside the target of a library built for alpha chains; its clone size means little. J is TRBJ1-2 and V is TRBV7-2, with 7 bases identical to TRBD1. The length of the CDR3 is 14 residues. In germline, CDR1 is SGHTA, CDR2 FQGNSA. V was pared by 5 bases and J by 3 bases, with 6 bases of the junction left unmatched. In DNA form, the CDR3 reads TGTGCCAGCAGCCTTGGACAGGACTACTATGGCTACACCTTC. Its protein is CASSLGQDYYGYTF.

By share of the sample, this clonotype is medium-sized. Being off target in a library aimed at alpha chains, this beta chain has a size of little meaning. The chain links TRBV6-6 to TRBJ2-7, with 7 bases lining up with TRBD2. This CDR3 has 12 residues. V gave up 10 bases and J gave up 3 bases; unmatched junction bases: 6. In germline, CDR1 is MNHNY, CDR2 SVGAGI (reference sequence). CDR3 DNA: TGTGCCATTGGCGGGAGCAGCTACGAGCAGTACTTC. It codes for CAIGGSSYEQYF.

This clonotype was recorded many times. As an off-target read in a library built for alpha chains, this beta chain has a frequency of little significance. The chain employs TRBV11-2 and TRBJ1-2; 8 bases align to TRBD1. Germline V gives CDR1 SGHAT, CDR2 FQNNGV. The CDR3 totals 15 residues. Losses at the gene ends were 3 bases for V and 8 bases for J; bases not matched to a gene: 11. The CDR3 sequence: CASSFRGDRIWGYTF. For the CDR3, the DNA is TGTGCCAGCAGCTTTAGAGGGGACAGGATTTGGGGCTACACCTTC.

For this clonotype: A much larger clone differs by one base, so this may be a read error. As an off-target read in a library built for alpha chains, this beta chain has a frequency of little significance. The chain has TRBV4-1 and TRBJ2-5; TRBD2 agrees at 8 bases. Germline V gives CDR1 MGHRA, CDR2 YSYEKL. V shed 4 bases, J shed 2 bases, and the junction held 9 bases outside the gene matches. CDR3 length equals 16 residues. The CDR3 here is CASSPWAAGAQETQYF. CDR3 nucleotide sequence: TGCGCCAGCAGCCCCTGGGCAGCGGGAGCTCAAGAGACCCAGTACTTC.